The text below deals with one T cell receptor beta chain. TCRdb processed the 5' RACE reads anew with MiXCR; each CDR3 protein has one entry. This table holds tens of thousands of distinct CDR3 sequences, 14% found once. The data stem from a study of T-cell memory formation after mild COVID-19. The CDR3 consists of 13 residues. Germline lookup yields CDR1 SGDLS and CDR2 YYNGEE. Trimming took off 1 base at V and 4 bases at J, with 8 bases between the two ends. V usage is TRBV9 and J usage is TRBJ1-2; a weak D match, TRBD1 (5 bases). The clonotype was recovered from an adult woman who had mild COVID-19 (a few samples of this study predate the infection). Cell type and time point are not known. The specimen sequenced was PBMCs or a T cell subset sorted from them (not recorded which). Here the CDR3 reads CASSVMGVYGYTF. The CDR3, as DNA: TGTGCCAGCAGCGTAATGGGGGTCTATGGCTACACCTTC.